The entry below gives a single TCR beta chain sequence along with its context. With approximately 16 and 10 cycles respectively, two nested PCRs were carried out on TCRalpha and TCRbeta cDNA. Reprocessing the 5' RACE reads, TCRdb reports a single entry for every CDR3 protein and omits DNA. The ten top clones account for 5.6%, within a sample of about 300,000 distinct CDR3 sequences. Germline values: CDR1 SQVTM, CDR2 ANQGSEA. The CDR3 runs to 14 residues. The sample originates from a study of monozygotic twins with inflammatory bowel disease. This chain uses TRBV29-1 with TRBJ2-3. Sample: blood. The origin of this receptor is a human donor with ulcerative colitis or Crohn's disease, or a healthy co-twin of an affected twin (not recorded which). The CDR3 spells CAARGFRSTDTQYF.